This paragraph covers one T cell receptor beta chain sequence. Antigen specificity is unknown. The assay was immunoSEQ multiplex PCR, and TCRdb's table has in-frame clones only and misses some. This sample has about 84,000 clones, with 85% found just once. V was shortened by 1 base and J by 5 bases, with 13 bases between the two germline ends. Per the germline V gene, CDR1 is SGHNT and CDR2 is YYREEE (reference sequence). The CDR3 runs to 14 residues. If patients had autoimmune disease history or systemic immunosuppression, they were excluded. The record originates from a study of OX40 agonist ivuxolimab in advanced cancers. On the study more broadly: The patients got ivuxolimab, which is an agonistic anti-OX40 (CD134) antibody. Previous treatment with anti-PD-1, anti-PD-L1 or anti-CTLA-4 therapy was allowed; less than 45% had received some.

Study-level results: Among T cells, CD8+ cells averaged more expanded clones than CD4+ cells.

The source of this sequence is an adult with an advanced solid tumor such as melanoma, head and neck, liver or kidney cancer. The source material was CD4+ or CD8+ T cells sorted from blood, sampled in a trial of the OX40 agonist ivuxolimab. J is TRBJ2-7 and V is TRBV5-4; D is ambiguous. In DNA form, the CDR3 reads TGTGCCAGCAGCTTGTTTACGGGTTTCCACGAGCAGTACTTC. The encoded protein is CASSLFTGFHEQYF.